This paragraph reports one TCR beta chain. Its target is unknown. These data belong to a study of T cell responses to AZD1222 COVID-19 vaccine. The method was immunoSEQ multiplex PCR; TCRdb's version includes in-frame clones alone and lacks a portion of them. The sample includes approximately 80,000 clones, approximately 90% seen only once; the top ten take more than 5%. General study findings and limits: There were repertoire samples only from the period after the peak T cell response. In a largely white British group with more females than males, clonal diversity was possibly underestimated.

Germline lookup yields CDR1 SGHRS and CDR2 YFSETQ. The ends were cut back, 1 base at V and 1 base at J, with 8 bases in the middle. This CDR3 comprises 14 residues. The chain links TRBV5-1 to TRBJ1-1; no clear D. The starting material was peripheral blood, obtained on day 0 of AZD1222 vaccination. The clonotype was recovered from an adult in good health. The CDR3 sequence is CASSLRTANTEAFF. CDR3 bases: TGCGCCAGCAGCTTGCGTACAGCGAACACTGAAGCTTTCTTT.